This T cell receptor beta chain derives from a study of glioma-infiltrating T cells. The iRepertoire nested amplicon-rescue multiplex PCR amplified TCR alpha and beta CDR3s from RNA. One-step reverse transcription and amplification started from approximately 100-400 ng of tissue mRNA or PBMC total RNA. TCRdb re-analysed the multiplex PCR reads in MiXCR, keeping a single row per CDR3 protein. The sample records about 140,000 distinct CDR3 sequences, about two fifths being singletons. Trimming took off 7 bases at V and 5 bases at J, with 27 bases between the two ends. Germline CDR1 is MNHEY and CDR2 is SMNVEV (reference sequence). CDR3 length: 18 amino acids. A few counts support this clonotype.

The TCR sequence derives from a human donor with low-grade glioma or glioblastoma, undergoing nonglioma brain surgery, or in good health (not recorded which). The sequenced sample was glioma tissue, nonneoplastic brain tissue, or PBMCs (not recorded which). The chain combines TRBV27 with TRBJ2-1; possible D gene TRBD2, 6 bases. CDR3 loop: CASTERPGSVGRNNEQFF. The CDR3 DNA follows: TGTGCCAGCACCGAACGCCCCGGGAGTGTTGGGAGAAACAATGAGCAGTTCTTC.